The next 2 T cell receptor beta chains were all read from a single sample in a study of post-analysis software for immune sequencing data. Study conclusions and caveats: When patients were compared with controls, about five TRBV segments were more frequent, TRBV5-6, TRBV5-1 and TRBV20-1 among them.

TCR beta libraries were prepared from cDNA with unique molecular identifiers. TCRdb re-derived calls from the PCR reads in MiXCR, one entry per CDR3 protein. The sample consists of roughly 650,000 distinct CDR3 sequences, approximately 59% of them appearing once. No antigens are known for them. The sequenced sample consisted of blood. These TCRs come from a girl between 2 and 10 years old with multiple sclerosis.

The chain recombines TRBV4-3 with TRBJ2-1; 9 bases are a match to TRBD1. Trimming cost V 2 bases and J 6 bases; bases outside gene matches: 5. CDR1 is LGHNA and CDR2 is YSLEER in the germline V gene. CDR3 length equals 15 residues. In DNA form, the CDR3 reads TGCGCCAGCAGCCAATATACGGACAGGGGCAATGAGCAGTTCTTC. Translating gives CASSQYTDRGNEQFF.

This chain uses TRBV5-1 with TRBJ2-3; D unclear. V dropped 5 bases and J dropped 2 bases, with 18 bases sitting between them. This CDR3 is 16 amino acids long. Germline CDR1 reads SGHRS; CDR2 reads YFSETQ. The DNA of the CDR3 is TGCGCCAGCAGTACAGATAACTCCCACCCCACAGATACGCAGTATTTT. Residues: CASSTDNSHPTDTQYF. The full variable domain, with the rest looked up from reference TRBV5-1 and TRBJ2-3, is KAGVTQTPRYLIKTRGQQVTLSCSPISGHRSVSWYQQTPGQGLQFLFEYFSETQRNKGNFPGRFSGRQFSNSRSEMNVSTLELGDSALYLCASSTDNSHPTDTQYFGPGTRLTVL.